The entry below gives a single T cell receptor (beta chain) sequence along with its context. A much larger clone lies one base from this, so it may be a read error. This CDR3 is also generated by other DNA sequences in the sample. Sequenced by immunoSEQ multiplex PCR; TCRdb stores in-frame clones only, minus some. The table lists roughly 200,000 clones, 75% to 90% of them singletons, with 7.5% to 10% in the top ten. CDR1 is LNHDA and CDR2 is SQIVND in the germline V gene (reference sequence). CDR3 length: 14 residues. Trimming removed 5 bases from V and 3 bases from J; junction bases left unmatched: 2. This sample stems from a study of blood T cell repertoires in COVID-19.

The receptor was derived from a man in his forties or fifties who had recovered from COVID-19. Specimen: PBMCs or T cells enriched from blood (not recorded which). This sequence joins TRBV19 and TRBJ2-7; 12 nucleotides match TRBD2. CDR3 coding DNA: TGTGCCAGTAGTTTGACTAGCGGGAGCTACGAGCAGTACTTC. Amino acids: CASSLTSGSYEQYF.